The 29 T cell receptor beta chains in this list originate from one sample, sequenced in a study of blood T cells in healthy people across ages. A second roughly 7 to 11 cycle PCR used barcoded and J-beta primers. Using its own MiXCR run on the 5' RACE reads, TCRdb lists one record per CDR3 protein. The sample lists around 750,000 distinct CDR3 sequences, roughly 50% seen once, with approximately 40% in the top ten. The sequenced material came from blood. The receptor source for this set is an elderly man in good health.

The V and J genes are TRBV28 and TRBJ1-6; D not resolved. Trimming removed 4 bases from V and 6 bases from J, with 10 bases in between. Germline V gene data show CDR1 as MDHEN and CDR2 as SYDVKM. The CDR3 has 14 amino acids. CDR3 region: CASSSPDRNSPLHF. CDR3 nucleotide sequence: TGTGCCAGCAGTTCCCCGGACCGTAATTCACCCCTCCACTTT.

About this clonotype itself: The junction does not match germline at one end; this may be a read error. V usage is TRBV3-1 and J usage is TRBJ2-7; TRBD2 is a possible D gene (6 bases). The CDR3 loop spans 14 amino acids. Germline CDR1 LGHDT, CDR2 YNNKEL (reference sequence). CDR3 amino acids: CASSQGSGRYGQYF. The CDR3 DNA follows: TGTGCCAGCAGCCAAGGGAGCGGGCGTTACGGGCAGTACTTC.

The gene calls are TRBV6-1 and TRBJ1-6; 10 nucleotides line up with TRBD1. Germline values: CDR1 MNHNS, CDR2 SASEGT. V trimming: 0 bases; J trimming: 7 bases; junction bases outside the gene matches: 12. This CDR3 has 19 residues. The CDR3 sequence: CASSEARDRGRASNSPLHF. CDR3 DNA: TGTGCCAGCAGTGAAGCGCGGGACAGGGGTCGGGCATCGAATTCACCCCTCCACTTT.

The chain is built from TRBV21-1 and TRBJ2-7; TRBD1 is the table's D call, not checked against the DNA. TRBV21-1 is a pseudogene segment. The CDR3 is made up of 14 amino acids. The CDR3 is CASSRPRGTDEQYF. In DNA form, the CDR3 reads TGTGCCAGCAGCAGGCCCCGGGGAACAGACGAGCAGTACTTC.

About this clonotype itself: The missing conserved phenylalanine or tryptophan at the end of this CDR3 makes a read error likely. This chain joins TRBV5-5 and TRBJ2-5, with 7 bases identical to TRBD2. The CDR3 runs to 14 residues. Trimming removed 0 bases from V and 1 base from J; junction bases left unmatched: 0. Germline V gene data show CDR1 as SGHKS and CDR2 as YYEKEE (reference sequence). The CDR3 loop reads CASSLGTSQETQYL. CDR3 DNA: TGTGCCAGCAGCTTGGGGACTAGCCAAGAGACCCAGTACCTC.

This clonotype was seen a handful of times. The chain has TRBV27 and TRBJ2-7; 8 bases are a match to TRBD2. Germline V lookup: CDR1 MNHEY, CDR2 SMNVEV (reference sequence). The CDR3 length is 18 residues. V lost 3 bases to trimming and J lost 3 bases; unmatched junction nucleotides: 16. CDR3 in amino acids: CASSFLGIGTSGHYEQYF. The CDR3, as DNA: TGTGCCAGCAGTTTTCTGGGTATTGGTACTAGCGGACACTACGAGCAGTACTTC.

This chain uses TRBV6-5 with TRBJ2-2, with D uncertain. Trimming removed 11 bases at V and 7 bases at J, with 11 bases between. The CDR3 sequence is 11 residues long. The germline gives CDR1 MNHEY, CDR2 SVGAGI. In DNA, the CDR3 is TGTGCCTCCGGGCAGGACGGGGAGCTGTTTTTT. It encodes CASGQDGELFF.

This clonotype turned up a few times. The chain carries TRBV3-1 and TRBJ2-5; D not resolved. The CDR3 is made up of 15 amino acids. Germline values: CDR1 LGHDT, CDR2 YNNKEL (reference sequence). V gave up 4 bases and J gave up 0 bases, with 12 bases separating them. The CDR3 bases are TGTGCCAGCAGCCTAAGAAGGCTGTACCAAGAGACCCAGTACTTC. Translating gives CASSLRRLYQETQYF.

In regard to this clonotype: One end of the junction fails to match germline, which may point to a read error. V and J are TRBV25-1 and TRBJ2-6, with D possibly TRBD2 on 6 matching bases. The CDR3 is made up of 15 amino acids. Germline V CDR1 and CDR2: MGHDK, SYGVNS. The CDR3 reads CASSPGSSGTNVLTF. DNA for the CDR3: TGTGCCAGCAGTCCCGGGAGCTCTGGGACCAACGTCCTGACTTTC.

This clonotype was seen a few times. This chain uses TRBV6-5 with TRBJ2-7; 11 bases are a match to TRBD1. Germline V gives CDR1 MNHEY, CDR2 SVGAGI. J lost 3 bases, V lost 2 bases, and 3 bases had no gene match. The CDR3 consists of 15 residues. The CDR3, as DNA: TGTGCCAGCAGTTACGGCGGGACAGGGGGCTACGAGCAGTACTTC. Translated, it gives CASSYGGTGGYEQYF.

The V and J genes are TRBV12-3 or TRBV12-4 and TRBJ2-1; either TRBD1 or TRBD2 may fit D (5 bases each). This CDR3 spans 14 amino acids. The V and J ends lost 2 bases and 4 bases respectively, with 9 bases between them. The CDR3 DNA sequence: TGTGCCAGCAGTTTAAGGGACGGTTACAATGAGCAGTTCTTC. Encoded protein: CASSLRDGYNEQFF.

The chain joins TRBV21-1 to TRBJ1-4. TRBV21-1 is described as a pseudogene. CDR3 length equals 15 residues. The CDR3, as DNA: TGTGCCAGCAGCAAAGGACGGTCAACTAATGAAAAACTGTTTTTT. Encoded protein: CASSKGRSTNEKLFF.

This chain uses TRBV6-1 with TRBJ1-4; D is unresolved. Trimming pared 8 bases from V and 7 bases from J, leaving 17 bases between. The CDR3 is 14 residues long. CDR1 MNHNS and CDR2 SASEGT come from the germline V gene. CDR3 nucleotides: TGTGCCAGCGGCTCGAACGCCAGAACTGAAAAACTGTTTTTT. Amino acids: CASGSNARTEKLFF.

This clonotype was seen a handful of times. The J gene is TRBJ2-7, the V gene TRBV12-3 or TRBV12-4; the match to TRBD2 covers 11 bases. The V gene end was trimmed by 6 bases and the J gene end by 3 bases; junction bases not matched to a gene: 7. The length of the CDR3 is 15 residues. The CDR3 spells CASRVTSGSFYEQYF. The CDR3 DNA reads TGTGCCAGCAGGGTCACTAGCGGGAGCTTCTACGAGCAGTACTTC.

The chain employs TRBV9 and TRBJ2-2; 9 bases align to TRBD1. The CDR3 spans 16 residues. The germline gives CDR1 SGDLS, CDR2 YYNGEE. Trimming at V came to 0 bases and at J to 1 base, leaving 1 base not matched to a gene. CDR3 DNA: TGTGCCAGCAGCGTAGGGGGACAGGGGAACACCGGGGAGCTGTTTTTT. Translating gives CASSVGGQGNTGELFF.

This clonotype was seen more than once but under ten times. The J gene is TRBJ2-5, the V gene TRBV20-1; no clear D gene. The CDR3 is 15 amino acids. Trimming took 0 bases from V and 3 from J, leaving 14 bases between them. Looked up from germline, CDR1 is DFQATT and CDR2 is SNEGSKA (reference sequence). The chain's CDR3 is CSARDMARAEETQYF. CDR3 nucleotides: TGCAGTGCTAGAGATATGGCACGGGCGGAAGAGACCCAGTACTTC.

This clonotype was observed a handful of times. The rearrangement uses TRBV27 and TRBJ2-7, with TRBD2 as a possible D gene (5 bases). Trimming stripped 5 bases from V and 0 bases from J, with 14 bases between. The CDR3 runs 15 residues. Germline CDR1 MNHEY, CDR2 SMNVEV (reference sequence). The CDR3: CASSPRASDSYEQYF. DNA for the CDR3: TGTGCCAGCAGTCCGAGGGCATCGGACTCCTACGAGCAGTACTTC.

The gene calls are TRBV7-9 and TRBJ2-5, with 12 bases aligning to TRBD1. CDR1 and CDR2 (germline): SEHNR, FQNEAQ (reference sequence). V gave up 5 bases and J gave up 3 bases; unmatched junction bases: 7. This CDR3 spans 16 amino acids. The CDR3 DNA follows: TGTGCCAGCAGCCCATCCGGGACAGGGGGCAAAGAGACCCAGTACTTC. It translates to CASSPSGTGGKETQYF.

The chain couples TRBV5-1 to TRBJ2-6; 8 bases match TRBD1. The CDR3 spans 17 residues. V lost 2 bases, J lost 2 bases, and 6 bases stayed unmatched. Germline V gene sequence: CDR1 SGHRS, CDR2 YFSETQ. CDR3 residues: CASSFGQGRAGANVLTF. As DNA, the CDR3 is TGCGCCAGCAGCTTCGGACAGGGACGTGCTGGGGCCAACGTCCTGACTTTC.

J is TRBJ2-6 and V is TRBV6-6; TRBD1 matches at 7 bases. J gave up 3 bases and V 5 bases, and 7 bases lay outside the gene matches. CDR1 is MNHNY and CDR2 is SVGAGI in the germline V gene (reference sequence). CDR3 length: 16 amino acids. The CDR3, as DNA: TGTGCCAGCAGTCGACAGGGAGTTGGTGGGGCCAACGTCCTGACTTTC. It yields the protein CASSRQGVGGANVLTF.

This rearrangement joins TRBV28 to TRBJ2-1, with 9 bases matching TRBD1. The germline gives CDR1 MDHEN, CDR2 SYDVKM. The V segment lost 6 bases and the J segment 9 bases; nucleotides outside the gene matches: 9. The CDR3 is 14 amino acids. The CDR3, as DNA: TGTGCCAGCAGCCTACAGGGGGCACAGGGTGAGCAGTTCTTC. Protein: CASSLQGAQGEQFF. The whole variable domain, remainder taken from reference TRBV28 and TRBJ2-1, is DVKVTQSSRYLVKRTGEKVFLECVQDMDHENMFWYRQDPGLGLRLIYFSYDVKMKEKGDIPEGYSVSREKKERFSLILESASTNQTSMYLCASSLQGAQGEQFFGPGTRLTVL.

As concerns this clonotype: A much more abundant neighbour one base away suggests this may be a read error. This rearrangement joins TRBV5-1 to TRBJ2-7, with D tentatively TRBD1 or TRBD2 (5 bases each). CDR1 and CDR2 from the germline V gene are SGHRS and YFSETQ. The CDR3 totals 15 residues. V was pared by 4 bases and J by 2 bases, with 16 bases between. The DNA for the CDR3 is TGCGCCAGCAGCGAACCGGGACCAGGAACCTACGAGCAGTACTTC. It encodes CASSEPGPGTYEQYF.

This chain joins TRBV5-1 and TRBJ2-5, with D maybe TRBD1 (6 bases). With the DNA end fitting TRBJ2-7 better, the J assignment may be wrong. This CDR3 has 13 amino acids. The germline CDR1 and CDR2 sequences are SGHRS and YFSETQ. CDR3 in DNA: TGCGCCAGCAGCTGGGACACCTTCTACGAGCAGTACTTC. This codes for CASSWDTFYEQYF.

This clonotype occurred many times. The CDR3 sequence is CASSFYKAVAVGEQFF. CDR3 in DNA: TGTGCCAGCAGTTTTTACAAGGCGGTAGCAGTTGGGGAGCAGTTCTTC. The chain uses TRBV12-3 or TRBV12-4 and TRBJ2-1; no clear D. The germline V and J ends were trimmed by 3 bases and 10 bases, with 22 bases remaining between them. The CDR3 consists of 16 residues.

The chain couples TRBV28 to TRBJ1-1; D perhaps matches TRBD1 (6 bases). Germline assignment: CDR1 MDHEN and CDR2 SYDVKM. V lost 3 bases and J lost 2, with 22 bases in between. This CDR3 spans 18 amino acids. The CDR3: CASSFVPVPGVGNTEAFF. In DNA form, the CDR3 reads TGTGCCAGCAGTTTTGTGCCGGTTCCAGGGGTAGGAAACACTGAAGCTTTCTTT.

This clonotype was seen only a few times. The chain has TRBV28 and TRBJ2-1, with 13 bases lining up with TRBD2. The CDR3 is made up of 16 amino acids. Germline CDR1 and CDR2: MDHEN and SYDVKM. V lost 5 bases to trimming and J lost 12 bases; unmatched junction nucleotides: 13. CDR3 nucleotides: TGTGCCAGCAGTGTCCCGGGACTAGCGGGACCCTTCGGGCAGTTCTTC. Amino acids: CASSVPGLAGPFGQFF.

This rearrangement joins TRBV5-1 to TRBJ2-3; TRBD2 matches 8 bases. The length of the CDR3 is 18 residues. Germline V lookup: CDR1 SGHRS, CDR2 YFSETQ. J gave up 14 bases and V 0 bases, and 23 bases lay outside the gene matches. For the CDR3, the DNA is TGCGCCAGCAGCTTGGGAGGCCTAGCGGGTTACGGGCACAGATACGCGTATTTT. Protein product: CASSLGGLAGYGHRYAYF.

This clonotype occurred a few times. The chain carries TRBV5-1 and TRBJ2-3, with TRBD2 matching over 7 bases. The V and J ends lost 4 bases and 5 bases, in that order; junction bases with no gene match: 4. CDR1 and CDR2 from the germline V gene are SGHRS and YFSETQ. The CDR3 is 13 amino acids. CDR3 sequence: CASSQPGGDTQYF. In nucleotides, the CDR3 is TGCGCCAGCAGCCAACCGGGGGGAGATACGCAGTATTTT.

This clonotype has a handful of counts. The chain employs TRBV12-3 or TRBV12-4 and TRBJ1-2; perhaps TRBD1 as D (5 bases). This CDR3 has 14 residues. Trimming shortened V by 7 bases and J by 2 bases, and 14 bases separated the two germline ends. The CDR3 sequence is CASTPGTYNYGYTF. CDR3 coding DNA: TGTGCCAGCACCCCAGGGACTTACAACTATGGCTACACCTTC.